The present T cell receptor (beta chain) was sequenced within a study of T cell repertoires in cytomegalovirus infection. On the study more broadly: From public TCR beta signatures came an indication of both CMV infection and matching HLA type.

The table lists this clonotype with many counts. Germline-derived CDR1 and CDR2 are SGHTA and FQGNSA. Trimming left V 5 bases short and J 4 bases short, with 9 bases between. This CDR3 has 12 residues. Via MiXCR, TCRdb re-called the reads, giving one row per CDR3 protein. The sample holds roughly 180,000 distinct CDR3 sequences, 25% to 30% seen once. This TCR derives from a human donor in good health (CMV status not recorded). Some clones in this sample may be carry-over from other donors' samples. Material for sequencing was PBMCs. The chain joins TRBV7-2 to TRBJ2-7, with D hard to call. The CDR3 DNA sequence: TGTGCCAGCAGCCGAGCTCGTTACGAGCAGTACTTC. Translation gives CASSRARYEQYF.